The T cell receptor beta chain described here comes from a study of shared clonotypes between healthy human individuals. Overall study findings and caveats: In a handful of donors, about 5% of naive CD4 clonotypes appeared in common.

Original methodology: Filtering of immunoSEQ junctional sequences could not match full-length read filtering. Repertoires were generated with immunoSEQ multiplex PCR, while TCRdb's copy carries only in-frame clones and drops some. Clonal size and the V and J genes are those of that table, whereas D and trimming came from the DNA. The repertoire holds 1.6 million or so clones, with just under 99% as singletons. Turning to this clone: Its matching antigen is unknown.

The ends were cut back, 10 bases at V and 4 bases at J, with 10 bases in the middle. CDR1 is SEHNR, CDR2 FQNEAQ, per germline (reference sequence). CDR3 length equals 11 residues. J is TRBJ2-5 and V is TRBV7-9; unclear D gene. Material for sequencing was naive CD4+ T cells sorted from blood. The subset is: CD45RA+ positively selected. The source is a man younger than 40 in good health. The CDR3 region is CATLGRETQYF. As DNA, the CDR3 is TGTGCCACCCTTGGGCGAGAGACCCAGTACTTC.